This T cell receptor (beta chain) originates from a study of T cells after yellow fever vaccination. Study observations and caveats: It was a small share of clonotypes that appeared in both CD4 and CD8 compartments.

Germline CDR1 MGHDK, CDR2 SYGVNS. Trimming shortened V by 0 bases and J by 1 base, and 8 bases separated the two germline ends. The CDR3 has 15 residues. It was through 5'RACE template switching that TCR cDNA was made, with a universal primer site and UMIs added. TCRdb redid the calling of the 5' RACE reads with MiXCR, one entry per CDR3 protein. The data show 450,000 to 600,000 distinct CDR3 sequences, roughly 13% seen once. This clonotype was observed a handful of times. No antigen is known for it. Sequenced here: PBMCs, sampled on the day of the yellow fever booster vaccination. The origin of this receptor is a man aged 25 to 40 who received the YFV17D yellow fever vaccine. The chain couples TRBV25-1 to TRBJ2-3; D call uncertain. The CDR3 sequence is CASSEYFAGTDTQYF. CDR3 DNA: TGTGCCAGCAGTGAATATTTTGCAGGCACAGATACGCAGTATTTT.